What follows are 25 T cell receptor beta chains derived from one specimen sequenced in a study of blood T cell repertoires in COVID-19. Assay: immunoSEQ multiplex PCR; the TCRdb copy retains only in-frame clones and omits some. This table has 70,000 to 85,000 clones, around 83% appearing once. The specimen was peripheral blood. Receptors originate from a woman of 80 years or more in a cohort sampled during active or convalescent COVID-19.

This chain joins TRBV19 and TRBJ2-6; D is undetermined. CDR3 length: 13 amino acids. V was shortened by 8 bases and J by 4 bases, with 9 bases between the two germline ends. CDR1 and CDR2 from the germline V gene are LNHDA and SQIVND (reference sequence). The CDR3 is CASDPGGANVLTF. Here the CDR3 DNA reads TGTGCCAGTGATCCCGGGGGGGCCAACGTCCTGACTTTC. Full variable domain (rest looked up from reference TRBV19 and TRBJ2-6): DGGITQSPKYLFRKEGQNVTLSCEQNLNHDAMYWYRQDPGQGLRLIYYSQIVNDFQKGDIAEGYSVSREKKESFPLTVTSAQKNPTAFYLCASDPGGANVLTFGAGSRLTVL.

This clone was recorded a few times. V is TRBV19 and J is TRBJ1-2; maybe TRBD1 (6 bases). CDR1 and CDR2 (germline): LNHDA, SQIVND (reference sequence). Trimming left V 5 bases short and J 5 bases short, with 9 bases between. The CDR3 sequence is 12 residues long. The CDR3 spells CASSVQGYGYTF. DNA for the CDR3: TGTGCCAGTAGTGTCCAGGGGTATGGCTACACCTTC.

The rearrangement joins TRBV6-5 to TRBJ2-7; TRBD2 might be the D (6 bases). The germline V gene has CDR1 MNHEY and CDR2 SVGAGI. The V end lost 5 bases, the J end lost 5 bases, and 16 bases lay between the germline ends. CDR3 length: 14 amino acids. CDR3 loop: CASSPGTPWDEQYF. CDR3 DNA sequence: TGTGCCAGCAGTCCCGGGACTCCCTGGGACGAGCAGTACTTC.

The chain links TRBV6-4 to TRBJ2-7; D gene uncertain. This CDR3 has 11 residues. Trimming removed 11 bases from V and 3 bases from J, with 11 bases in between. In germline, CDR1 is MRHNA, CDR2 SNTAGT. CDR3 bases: TGTGCCCGTAGGCGGAACTACGAGCAGTACGTC. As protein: CARRRNYEQYV.

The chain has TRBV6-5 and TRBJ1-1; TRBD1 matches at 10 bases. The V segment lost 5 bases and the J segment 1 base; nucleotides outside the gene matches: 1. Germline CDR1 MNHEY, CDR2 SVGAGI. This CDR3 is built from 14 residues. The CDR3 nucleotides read TGTGCCAGCAGTAGGGACAGGGGGAACACTGAAGCTTTCTTT. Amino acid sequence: CASSRDRGNTEAFF.

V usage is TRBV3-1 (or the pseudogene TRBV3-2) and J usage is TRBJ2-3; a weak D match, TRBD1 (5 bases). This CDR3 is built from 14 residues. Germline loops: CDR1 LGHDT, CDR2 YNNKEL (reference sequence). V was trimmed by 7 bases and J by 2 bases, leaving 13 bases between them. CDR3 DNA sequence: TGTGCCAGCACCCTGGGCAGGGCCACAGATACGCAGTATTTT. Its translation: CASTLGRATDTQYF.

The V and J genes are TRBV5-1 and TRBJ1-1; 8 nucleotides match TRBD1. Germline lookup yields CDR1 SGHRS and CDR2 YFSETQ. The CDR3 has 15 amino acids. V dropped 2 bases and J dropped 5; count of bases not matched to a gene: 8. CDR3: CASSLGQGRLTEAFF. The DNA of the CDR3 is TGCGCCAGCAGCTTAGGACAGGGACGTTTGACTGAAGCTTTCTTT.

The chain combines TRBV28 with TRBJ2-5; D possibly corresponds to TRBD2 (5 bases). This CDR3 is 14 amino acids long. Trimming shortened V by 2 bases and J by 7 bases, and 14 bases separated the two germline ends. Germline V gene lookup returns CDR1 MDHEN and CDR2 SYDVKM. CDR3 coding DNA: TGTGCCAGCAGTTTAGAGGGCGTCCCGAGGACCCAGTACTTC. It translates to CASSLEGVPRTQYF.

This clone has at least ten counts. The CDR3 DNA reads TGTGCCAGCAGCCATTCTTCACCCCTCCACTTT. Translated, it gives CASSHSSPLHF. The rearrangement uses TRBV12-3 or TRBV12-4 and TRBJ1-6; unclear D gene. The CDR3 is 11 residues long. V gave up 6 bases and J gave up 9 bases, with 6 bases separating them.

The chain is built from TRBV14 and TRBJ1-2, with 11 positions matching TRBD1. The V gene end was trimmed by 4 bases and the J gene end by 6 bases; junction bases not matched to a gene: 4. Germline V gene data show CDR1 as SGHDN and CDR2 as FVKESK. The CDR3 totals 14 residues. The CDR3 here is CASSRTGGGDGYTF. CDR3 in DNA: TGTGCCAGCAGCCGGACAGGGGGCGGTGATGGCTACACCTTC.

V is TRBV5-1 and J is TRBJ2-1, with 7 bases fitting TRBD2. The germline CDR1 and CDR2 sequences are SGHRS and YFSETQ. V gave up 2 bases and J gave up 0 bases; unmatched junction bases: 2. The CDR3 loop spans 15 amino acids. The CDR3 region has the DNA TGCGCCAGCAGCTTTGGCGGGGGCTCCTACAATGAGCAGTTCTTC. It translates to CASSFGGGSYNEQFF.

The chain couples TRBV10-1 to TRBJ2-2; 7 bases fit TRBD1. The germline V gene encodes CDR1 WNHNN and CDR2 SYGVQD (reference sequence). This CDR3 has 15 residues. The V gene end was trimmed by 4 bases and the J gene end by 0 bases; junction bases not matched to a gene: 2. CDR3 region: CASSAQGANTGELFF. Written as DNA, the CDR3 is TGCGCCAGCAGTGCTCAGGGGGCGAACACCGGGGAGCTGTTTTTT.

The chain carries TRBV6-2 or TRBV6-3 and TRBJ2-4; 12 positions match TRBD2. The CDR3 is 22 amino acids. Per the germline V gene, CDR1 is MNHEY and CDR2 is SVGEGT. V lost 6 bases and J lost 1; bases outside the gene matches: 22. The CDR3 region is CASSLMKSASGREGIAKNIQYF. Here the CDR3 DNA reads TGTGCCAGCAGCCTCATGAAGTCGGCTAGCGGGAGGGAGGGCATTGCCAAAAACATTCAGTACTTC.

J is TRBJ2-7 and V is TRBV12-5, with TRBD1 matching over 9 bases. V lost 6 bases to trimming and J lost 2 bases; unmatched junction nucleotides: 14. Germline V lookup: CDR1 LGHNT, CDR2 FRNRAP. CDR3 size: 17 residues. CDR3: CASGEDRRRTGAYEQYV. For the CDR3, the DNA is TGTGCTAGTGGCGAAGACCGCCGAAGGACAGGGGCCTACGAGCAGTACGTC.

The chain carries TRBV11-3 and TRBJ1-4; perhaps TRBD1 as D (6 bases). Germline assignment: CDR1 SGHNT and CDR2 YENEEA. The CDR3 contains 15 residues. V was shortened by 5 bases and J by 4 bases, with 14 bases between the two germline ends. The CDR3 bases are TGTGCCAGCAGCCATTGGACAGATAATAATGAAAAACTGTTTTTT. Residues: CASSHWTDNNEKLFF.

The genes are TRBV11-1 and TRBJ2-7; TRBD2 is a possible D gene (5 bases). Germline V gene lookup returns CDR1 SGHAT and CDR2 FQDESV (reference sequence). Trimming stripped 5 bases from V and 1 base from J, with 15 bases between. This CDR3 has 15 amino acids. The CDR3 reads CASSPRGLFSYEQYF. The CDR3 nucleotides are TGTGCCAGCAGCCCCCGGGGATTATTTTCCTACGAGCAGTACTTC.

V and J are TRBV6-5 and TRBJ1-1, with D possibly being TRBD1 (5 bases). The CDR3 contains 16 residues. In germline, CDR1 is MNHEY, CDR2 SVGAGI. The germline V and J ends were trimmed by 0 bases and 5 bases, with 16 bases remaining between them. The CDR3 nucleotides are TGTGCCAGCAGTTACTCGCTATTTTCGGGGGGAACTGAAGCTTTCTTT. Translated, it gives CASSYSLFSGGTEAFF.

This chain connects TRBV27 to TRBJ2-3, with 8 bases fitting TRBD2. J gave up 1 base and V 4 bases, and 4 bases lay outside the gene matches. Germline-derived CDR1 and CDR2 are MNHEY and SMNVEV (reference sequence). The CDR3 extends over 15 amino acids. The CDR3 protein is CASSSGTRGTDTQYF. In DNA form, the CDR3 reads TGTGCCAGCAGTTCCGGGACTAGAGGCACAGATACGCAGTATTTT.

DNA of the CDR3: TGTGCCAGCAGCTTAACGACAGCAAGCTATAATTCACCCCTCCACTTT. Its protein product is CASSLTTASYNSPLHF. J is TRBJ1-6 and V is TRBV7-8; maybe TRBD1 (5 bases). Germline V gene sequence: CDR1 SGHVS, CDR2 FQNEAQ. The V end lost 2 bases, the J end lost 3 bases, and 11 bases lay between the germline ends. The CDR3 is made up of 16 amino acids.

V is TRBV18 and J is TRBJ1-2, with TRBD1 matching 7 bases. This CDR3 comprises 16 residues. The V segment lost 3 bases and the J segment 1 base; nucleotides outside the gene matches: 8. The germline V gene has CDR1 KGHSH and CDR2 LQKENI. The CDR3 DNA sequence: TGTGCCAGCTCACCCCGGGGCCAGGGGGTTAACTATGGCTACACCTTC. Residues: CASSPRGQGVNYGYTF.

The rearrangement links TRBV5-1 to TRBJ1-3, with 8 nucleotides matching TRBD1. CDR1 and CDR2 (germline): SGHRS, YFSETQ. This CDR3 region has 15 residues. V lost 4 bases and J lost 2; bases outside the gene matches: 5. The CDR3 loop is CASSEAGGTGNTIYF. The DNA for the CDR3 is TGCGCCAGCAGCGAAGCAGGGGGCACTGGAAACACCATATATTTT.

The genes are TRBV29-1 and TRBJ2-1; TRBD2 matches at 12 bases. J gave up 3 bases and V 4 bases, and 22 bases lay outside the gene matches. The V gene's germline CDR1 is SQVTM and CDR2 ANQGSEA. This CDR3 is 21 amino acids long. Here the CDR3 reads CSVVPLRTGLLAGGFYNEQFF. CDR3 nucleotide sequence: TGCAGCGTTGTACCCCTACGGACAGGGTTACTAGCGGGAGGTTTCTACAATGAGCAGTTCTTC.

CDR3 nucleotides: TGTGCCAGCTCACCGGGCCAAGGGGGAAATGAAAAACTGTTTTTT. It yields the protein CASSPGQGGNEKLFF. The chain joins TRBV18 to TRBJ1-4; a possible D gene is TRBD1 (6 bases). The germline V gene encodes CDR1 KGHSH and CDR2 LQKENI. CDR3 length equals 15 residues. V lost 3 bases, J lost 5 bases, and 13 bases lay in between.

CDR3 residues: CASSSRTGGFGEQYV. Here the CDR3 DNA reads TGTGCCAGCAGTTCCAGGACAGGGGGCTTCGGGGAGCAGTACGTC. The chain combines TRBV28 with TRBJ2-7; the match to TRBD1 covers 11 bases. Germline CDR1 MDHEN, CDR2 SYDVKM. V was pared by 4 bases and J by 7 bases, with 9 bases of the junction left unmatched. The CDR3 is made up of 15 amino acids.

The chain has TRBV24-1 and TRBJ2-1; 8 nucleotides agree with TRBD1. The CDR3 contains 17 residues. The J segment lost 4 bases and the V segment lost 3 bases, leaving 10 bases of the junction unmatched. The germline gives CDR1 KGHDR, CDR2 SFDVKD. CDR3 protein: CATSDPTGTGPYNEQFF. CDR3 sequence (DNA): TGTGCCACCAGTGATCCAACCGGGACAGGACCTTACAATGAGCAGTTCTTC.